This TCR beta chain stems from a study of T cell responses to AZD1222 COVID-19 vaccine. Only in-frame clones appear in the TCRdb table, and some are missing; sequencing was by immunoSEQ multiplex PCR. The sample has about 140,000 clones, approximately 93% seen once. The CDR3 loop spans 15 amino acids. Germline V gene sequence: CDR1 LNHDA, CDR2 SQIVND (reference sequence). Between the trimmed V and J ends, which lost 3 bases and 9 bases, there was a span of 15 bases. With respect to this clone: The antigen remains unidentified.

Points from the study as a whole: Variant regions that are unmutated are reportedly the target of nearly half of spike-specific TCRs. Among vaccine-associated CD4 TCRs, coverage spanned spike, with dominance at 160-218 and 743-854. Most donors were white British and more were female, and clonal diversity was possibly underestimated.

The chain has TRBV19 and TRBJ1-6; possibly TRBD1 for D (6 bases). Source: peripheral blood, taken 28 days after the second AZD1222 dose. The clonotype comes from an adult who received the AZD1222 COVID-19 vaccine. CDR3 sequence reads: CASSIDGGWGSPLHF. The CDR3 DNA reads TGTGCCAGTAGTATCGACGGGGGCTGGGGTTCACCCCTCCACTTT.